The 18 T cell receptor beta chains below come from one sample, sequenced in a study of blood T cells in healthy people across ages. It was with a sample-barcoded 5' primer and a J-beta primer mix that a second PCR of about 6 to 12 cycles was run. TCRdb processed the 5' RACE reads anew with MiXCR; each CDR3 protein has one entry. The sample includes 1,500,000 or so distinct CDR3 sequences, around 59% of them seen just once. Material: blood. The receptors shown here come from a man between 18 and 35 years old in good health.

This clonotype has just a few counts. The V call is TRBV29-1, the J call TRBJ2-3; no firm D call. V was clipped by 2 bases and J by 4 bases, with 10 bases between them. CDR3 length: 13 residues. Germline V gene sequence: CDR1 SQVTM, CDR2 ANQGSEA. The CDR3 loop is CSVELELADTQYF. CDR3 sequence (DNA): TGCAGCGTTGAACTGGAGCTGGCAGATACGCAGTATTTT.

V and J are TRBV20-1 and TRBJ2-3; D gene ambiguous. V gave up 5 bases and J gave up 2 bases, with 5 bases separating them. CDR1 and CDR2 from the germline V gene are DFQATT and SNEGSKA (reference sequence). This CDR3 is built from 11 residues. As DNA, the CDR3 is TGCAGTGCTCCCTACACAGATACGCAGTATTTT. It codes for CSAPYTDTQYF.

This clonotype has only a few counts. The CDR3 region is CASSTSGLYGYTF. The CDR3 DNA reads as TGTGCCAGCAGCACCTCAGGGTTGTACGGCTACACCTTC. This chain joins TRBV28 and TRBJ1-2; D may be TRBD1 (5 bases). Germline CDR1 and CDR2: MDHEN and SYDVKM. The CDR3 spans 13 residues. The ends were cut back, 6 bases at V and 8 bases at J, with 16 bases in the middle.

This chain links TRBV28 with TRBJ2-7, with a possible D match to TRBD1 (5 bases). Per germline, CDR1 MDHEN and CDR2 SYDVKM. The CDR3 has 14 residues. Trimming pared 5 bases from V and 1 base from J, leaving 12 bases between. The CDR3 loop reads CASSQQEFSYEQYF. In DNA, the CDR3 is TGTGCCAGCAGTCAACAGGAGTTTTCCTACGAGCAGTACTTC.

The table lists this clonotype with many counts. The chain carries TRBV20-1 and TRBJ2-1; 8 bases are shared with TRBD2. Looked up from germline, CDR1 is DFQATT and CDR2 is SNEGSKA (reference sequence). The CDR3 extends over 14 amino acids. V dropped 1 base and J dropped 15; count of bases not matched to a gene: 14. The CDR3 reads CSARGAPSGLTPFF. CDR3 sequence (DNA): TGCAGTGCTAGAGGTGCGCCTAGCGGGCTTACCCCGTTCTTC.

The CDR3 DNA reads TGCGCCAGCAGTGATACTAGACAGGGGTTAGATGAGCAGTTCTTC. It encodes CASSDTRQGLDEQFF. The gene calls are TRBV10-2 and TRBJ2-1; TRBD1 aligns across 8 bases. V lost 3 bases and J lost 8; bases outside the gene matches: 9. CDR1 and CDR2 (germline): WSHSY, SAAADI. The length of the CDR3 is 15 residues.

The chain has TRBV20-1 and TRBJ2-7; D possibly corresponds to TRBD2 (5 bases). Germline loops: CDR1 DFQATT, CDR2 SNEGSKA (reference sequence). The CDR3 covers 13 residues. V lost 3 bases to trimming and J lost 7 bases, with 16 bases between them. CDR3 sequence: CSASTRTLGEQYF. CDR3 in DNA: TGCAGTGCTAGTACTAGGACGTTGGGGGAGCAGTACTTC.

This clonotype was counted a few times. The CDR3 DNA reads as TGTGCCAGCAGTTACTCTCACAGGGTATCCTACAATGAGCAGTTCTTC. This sequence encodes CASSYSHRVSYNEQFF. J is TRBJ2-1 and V is TRBV6-6; maybe TRBD1 (6 bases). Trimming stripped 0 bases from V and 1 base from J, with 10 bases between. Germline-derived CDR1 and CDR2 are MNHNY and SVGAGI (reference sequence). This CDR3 region has 16 residues.

V usage is TRBV20-1 and J usage is TRBJ2-7; D unresolved. The germline CDR1 and CDR2 sequences are DFQATT and SNEGSKA (reference sequence). The V gene lost 0 bases and the J gene lost 6 bases, with 12 bases spanning the gap. The length of the CDR3 is 13 residues. Written as DNA, the CDR3 is TGCAGTGCTAGAGATATACTCCTAGGCGAGCAGTACTTC. It is translated as CSARDILLGEQYF.

The CDR3 loop is CASSYLTLSGGNEQYF. In DNA form, the CDR3 reads TGTGCCAGCAGCTACCTTACCCTTAGCGGGGGAAACGAGCAGTACTTC. The chain recombines TRBV7-2 with TRBJ2-7; 9 bases fit TRBD2. The CDR3 runs 16 residues. In germline, CDR1 is SGHTA, CDR2 FQGNSA. After removal of 4 bases from V and 5 bases from J, the junction contained 12 bases not matched to a gene.

This clonotype has just a few counts. The chain is built from TRBV11-2 and TRBJ2-5, with no clear D. The CDR3 loop spans 15 amino acids. CDR1 and CDR2 (germline): SGHAT, FQNNGV. Trimming left V 5 bases short and J 0 bases short, with 13 bases between. The CDR3, as DNA: TGTGCCAGCAGCCCAGTGGCGTTGAACCAAGAGACCCAGTACTTC. Its translation: CASSPVALNQETQYF.

In DNA, the CDR3 is TGCGCCAGCAGCCAAGGTCCCAGGGAAGGAGAGACCCAGTACTTC. Residues: CASSQGPREGETQYF. The chain recombines TRBV4-1 with TRBJ2-5; D is possibly TRBD1 (5 bases). Germline loops: CDR1 MGHRA, CDR2 YSYEKL. The CDR3 loop spans 15 amino acids. Between the trimmed V and J ends, which lost 1 base and 4 bases, there was a span of 13 bases.

The chain recombines TRBV5-4 with TRBJ2-3; tentatively, D is TRBD1 or TRBD2 (5 bases each). The germline CDR1 and CDR2 sequences are SGHNT and YYREEE (reference sequence). The CDR3 is 18 amino acids. V was pared by 3 bases and J by 0 bases, with 20 bases between. Written as DNA, the CDR3 is TGTGCCAGCAGCTCCTTACGAAAGGGACCATCCAGCACAGATACGCAGTATTTT. Translating gives CASSSLRKGPSSTDTQYF.

The chain couples TRBV14 to TRBJ2-7; D possibly corresponds to TRBD1 (7 bases). Germline V CDR1 and CDR2: SGHDN, FVKESK. V shed 4 bases and J shed 5 bases, with 18 bases lying between them. The CDR3 totals 15 residues. CDR3 amino acids: CASSPIGGGYHEQYF. The CDR3 bases are TGTGCCAGCAGCCCCATCGGAGGGGGCTATCACGAGCAGTACTTC.

This clonotype was counted once. This chain links TRBV29-1 with TRBJ1-1; unclear D gene. Germline V lookup: CDR1 SQVTM, CDR2 ANQGSEA. The V gene lost 2 bases and the J gene lost 4 bases, with 8 bases spanning the gap. The CDR3 length is 12 residues. Here the CDR3 reads CSVESEGTEAFF. Written as DNA, the CDR3 is TGCAGCGTTGAATCCGAGGGCACTGAAGCTTTCTTT. The full variable domain, rest sourced from reference TRBV29-1 and TRBJ1-1, is SAVISQKPSRDICQRGTSLTIQCQVDSQVTMMFWYRQQPGQSLTLIATANQGSEATYESGFVIDKFPISRPNLTFSTLTVSNMSPEDSSIYLCSVESEGTEAFFGQGTRLTVV.

This clonotype has a handful of counts. The chain recombines TRBV7-2 with TRBJ2-3; TRBD2 agrees at 14 bases. The junction had 9 bases not matched to a gene; V was cut back by 1 base and J by 6 bases. Germline values: CDR1 SGHTA, CDR2 FQGNSA. The CDR3 consists of 18 residues. CDR3 sequence (DNA): TGTGCCAGCAGCTTAGTTCGGGGGAGACTAGCGGGAGGGGATACGCAGTATTTT. Amino acids: CASSLVRGRLAGGDTQYF.

This clonotype was observed a few times. The rearrangement links TRBV4-1 to TRBJ2-1; D possibly uses TRBD1 or TRBD2 (6 bases each). CDR1 is MGHRA, CDR2 YSYEKL, per germline. With 3 bases removed from V and 10 bases from J, the gap between germline ends came to 22 bases. CDR3 size: 16 residues. The CDR3 nucleotides are TGCGCCAGCAGCCACCCCCGGGACTCCCTCAGGGGCGAGCAGTTCTTC. It yields the protein CASSHPRDSLRGEQFF.

The J gene is TRBJ2-3, the V gene TRBV12-5; a possible D gene is TRBD1 (5 bases). Trimming took off 0 bases at V and 4 bases at J, with 11 bases between the two ends. The CDR3 is made up of 15 amino acids. Germline V gives CDR1 LGHNT, CDR2 FRNRAP. CDR3 bases: TGTGCTAGTGGTTTGGTACTTAAGGGGCCAGATACGCAGTATTTT. This sequence encodes CASGLVLKGPDTQYF.